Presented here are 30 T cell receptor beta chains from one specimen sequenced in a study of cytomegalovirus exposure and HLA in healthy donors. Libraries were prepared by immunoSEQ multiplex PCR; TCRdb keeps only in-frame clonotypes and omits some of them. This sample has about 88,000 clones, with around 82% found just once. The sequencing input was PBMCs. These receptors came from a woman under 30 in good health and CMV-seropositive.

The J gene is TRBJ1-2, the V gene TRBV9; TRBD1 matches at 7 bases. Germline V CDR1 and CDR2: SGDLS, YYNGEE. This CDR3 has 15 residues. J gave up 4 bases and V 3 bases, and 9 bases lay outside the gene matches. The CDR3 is CASSAQTGSSYGYTF. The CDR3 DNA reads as TGTGCCAGCAGCGCCCAGACAGGGAGCAGCTATGGCTACACCTTC. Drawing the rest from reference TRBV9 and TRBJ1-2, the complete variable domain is DSGVTQTPKHLITATGQRVTLRCSPRSGDLSVYWYQQSLDQGLQFLIQYYNGEERAKGNILERFSAQQFPDLHSELNLSSLELGDSALYFCASSAQTGSSYGYTFGSGTRLTVV.

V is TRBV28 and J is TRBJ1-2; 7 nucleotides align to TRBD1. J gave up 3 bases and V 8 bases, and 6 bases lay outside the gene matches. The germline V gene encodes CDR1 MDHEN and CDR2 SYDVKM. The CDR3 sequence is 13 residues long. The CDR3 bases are TGTGCCAGCCGGGGGACAGATTACTATGGCTACACCTTC. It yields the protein CASRGTDYYGYTF.

The CDR3 region has the DNA TGCGCCAGCAGCCAGGGACAGGGGACCACTGAAGCTTTCTTT. It yields the protein CASSQGQGTTEAFF. V is TRBV4-3 and J is TRBJ1-1; 10 nucleotides align to TRBD1. The J segment lost 4 bases and the V segment lost 3 bases, leaving 2 bases of the junction unmatched. This CDR3 comprises 14 residues. The germline gives CDR1 LGHNA, CDR2 YSLEER.

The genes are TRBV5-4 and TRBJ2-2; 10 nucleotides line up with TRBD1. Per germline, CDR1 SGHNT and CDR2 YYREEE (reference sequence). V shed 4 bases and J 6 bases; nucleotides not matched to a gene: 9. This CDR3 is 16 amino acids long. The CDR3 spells CASSGGRTGGSGELFF. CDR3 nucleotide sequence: TGTGCCAGCAGCGGAGGTCGGACAGGGGGTTCCGGGGAGCTGTTTTTT.

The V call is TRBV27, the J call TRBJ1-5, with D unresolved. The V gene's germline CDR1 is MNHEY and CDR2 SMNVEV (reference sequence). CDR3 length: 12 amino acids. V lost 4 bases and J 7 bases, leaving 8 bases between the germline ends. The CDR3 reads CASSSVGQPQHF. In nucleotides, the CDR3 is TGTGCCAGCAGTTCCGTCGGGCAGCCCCAGCATTTT.

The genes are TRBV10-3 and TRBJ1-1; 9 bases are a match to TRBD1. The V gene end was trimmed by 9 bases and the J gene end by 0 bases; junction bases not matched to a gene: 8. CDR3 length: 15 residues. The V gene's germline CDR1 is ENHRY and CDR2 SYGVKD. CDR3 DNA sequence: TGTGCCATTATCTCGGGACAGGGTATGAACACTGAAGCTTTCTTT. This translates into CAIISGQGMNTEAFF.

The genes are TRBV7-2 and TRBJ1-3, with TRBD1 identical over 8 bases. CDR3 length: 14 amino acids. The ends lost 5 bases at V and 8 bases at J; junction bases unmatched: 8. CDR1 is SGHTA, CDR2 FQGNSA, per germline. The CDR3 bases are TGTGCCAGCAGCCTAGGACAGGGAGGATACACCATATATTTT. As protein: CASSLGQGGYTIYF.

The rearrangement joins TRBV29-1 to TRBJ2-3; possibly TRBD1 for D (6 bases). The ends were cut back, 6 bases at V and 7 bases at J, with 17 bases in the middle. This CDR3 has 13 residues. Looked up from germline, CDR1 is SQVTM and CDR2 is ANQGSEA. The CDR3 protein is CSVQKTGPYTQYF. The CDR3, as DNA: TGCAGCGTCCAAAAGACAGGCCCCTATACGCAGTATTTT.

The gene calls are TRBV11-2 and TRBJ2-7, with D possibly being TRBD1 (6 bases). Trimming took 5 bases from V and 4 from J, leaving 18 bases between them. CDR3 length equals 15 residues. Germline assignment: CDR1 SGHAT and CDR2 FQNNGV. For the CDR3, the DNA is TGTGCCAGCAGCCCCCGGACAGAACTTCCGTACGAGCAGTACTTC. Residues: CASSPRTELPYEQYF.

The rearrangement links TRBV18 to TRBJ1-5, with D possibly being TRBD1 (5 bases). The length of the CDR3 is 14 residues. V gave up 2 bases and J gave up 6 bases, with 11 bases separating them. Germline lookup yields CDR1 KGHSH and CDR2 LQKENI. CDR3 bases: TGTGCCAGCTCACCAAAGGAGGGGACTCAGCCCCAGCATTTT. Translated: CASSPKEGTQPQHF.

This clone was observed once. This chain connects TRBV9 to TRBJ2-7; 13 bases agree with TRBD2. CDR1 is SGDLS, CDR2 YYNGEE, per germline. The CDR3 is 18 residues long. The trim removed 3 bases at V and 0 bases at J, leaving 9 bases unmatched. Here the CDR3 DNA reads TGTGCCAGCAGCGCCGGACTAGCGGGGGCCGAATACTCCTACGAGCAGTACTTC. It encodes CASSAGLAGAEYSYEQYF.

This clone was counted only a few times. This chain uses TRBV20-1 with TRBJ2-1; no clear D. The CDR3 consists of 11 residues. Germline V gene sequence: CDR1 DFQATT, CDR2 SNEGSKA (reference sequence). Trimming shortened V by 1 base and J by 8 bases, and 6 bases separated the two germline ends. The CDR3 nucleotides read TGCAGTGCTAGAGGCCGGGATGAGCAGTTCTTC. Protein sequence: CSARGRDEQFF.

Here the CDR3 DNA reads TGTGCCAGCAGGGAGTTTCCTCTAATCAATGAGCAGTTCTTC. This gives the protein CASREFPLINEQFF. The V and J genes are TRBV27 and TRBJ2-1; no reliable D call. The CDR3 contains 14 residues. Germline V gene sequence: CDR1 MNHEY, CDR2 SMNVEV (reference sequence). V was shortened by 6 bases and J by 6 bases, with 15 bases between the two germline ends.

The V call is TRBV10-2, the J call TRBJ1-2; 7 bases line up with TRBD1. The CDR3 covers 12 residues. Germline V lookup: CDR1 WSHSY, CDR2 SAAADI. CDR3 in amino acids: CGTRGLGYGYTF. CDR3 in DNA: TGCGGGACGAGGGGGCTGGGCTATGGCTACACCTTC.

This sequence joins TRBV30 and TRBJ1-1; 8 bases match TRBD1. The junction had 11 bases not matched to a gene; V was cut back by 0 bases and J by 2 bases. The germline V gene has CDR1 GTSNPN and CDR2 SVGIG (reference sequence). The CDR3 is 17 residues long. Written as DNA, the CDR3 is TGTGCCTGGAGTGTTACCCGGACAGGGCGGATAAACACTGAAGCTTTCTTT. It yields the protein CAWSVTRTGRINTEAFF.

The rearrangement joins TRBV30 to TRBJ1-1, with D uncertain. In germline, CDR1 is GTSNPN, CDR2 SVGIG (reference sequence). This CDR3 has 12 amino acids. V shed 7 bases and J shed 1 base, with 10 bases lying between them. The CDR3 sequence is CAFDPGNTEAFF. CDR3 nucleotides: TGTGCCTTTGACCCGGGGAACACTGAAGCTTTCTTT. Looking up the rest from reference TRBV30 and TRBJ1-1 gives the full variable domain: SQTIHQWPATLVQPVGSPLSLECTVEGTSNPNLYWYRQAAGRGLQLLFYSVGIGQISSEVPQNLSASRPQDRQFILSSKKLLLSDSGFYLCAFDPGNTEAFFGQGTRLTVV.

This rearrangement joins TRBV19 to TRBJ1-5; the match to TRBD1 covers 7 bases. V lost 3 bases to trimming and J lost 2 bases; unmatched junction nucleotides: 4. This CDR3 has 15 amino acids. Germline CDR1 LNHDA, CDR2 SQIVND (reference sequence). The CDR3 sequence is CASSMGQGGNQPQHF. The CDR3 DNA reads TGTGCCAGTAGTATGGGGCAGGGGGGCAATCAGCCCCAGCATTTT.

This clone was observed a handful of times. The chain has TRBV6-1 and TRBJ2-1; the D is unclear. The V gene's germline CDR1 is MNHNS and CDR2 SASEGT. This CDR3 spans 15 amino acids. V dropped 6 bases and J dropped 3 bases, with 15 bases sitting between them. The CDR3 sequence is CASREQFSYYNEQFF. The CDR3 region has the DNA TGTGCCAGCAGGGAACAGTTTTCGTACTACAATGAGCAGTTCTTC.

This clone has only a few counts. The CDR3 coding sequence is TGTGCCACCTGCACCAGGGGGGACCAAGAGACCCAGTACTTC. Protein sequence: CATCTRGDQETQYF. This rearrangement joins TRBV15 to TRBJ2-5, with a tentative D call TRBD1 (7 bases). CDR3 length: 14 residues. Germline-derived CDR1 and CDR2 are LNHNV and YYDKDF (reference sequence). Trimming stripped 8 bases from V and 0 bases from J, with 13 bases between.

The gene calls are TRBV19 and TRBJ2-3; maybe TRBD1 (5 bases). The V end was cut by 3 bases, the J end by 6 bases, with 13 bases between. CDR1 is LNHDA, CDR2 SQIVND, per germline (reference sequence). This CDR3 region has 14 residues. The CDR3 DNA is TGTGCCAGTAGTATGGGCCCCAACAGGGATACGCAGTATTTT. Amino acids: CASSMGPNRDTQYF.

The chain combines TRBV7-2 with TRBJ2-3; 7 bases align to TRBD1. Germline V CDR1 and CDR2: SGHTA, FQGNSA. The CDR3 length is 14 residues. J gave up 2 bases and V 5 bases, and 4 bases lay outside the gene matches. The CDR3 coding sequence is TGTGCCAGCAGCCAGGGACAGTTCACAGATACGCAGTATTTT. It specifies CASSQGQFTDTQYF.

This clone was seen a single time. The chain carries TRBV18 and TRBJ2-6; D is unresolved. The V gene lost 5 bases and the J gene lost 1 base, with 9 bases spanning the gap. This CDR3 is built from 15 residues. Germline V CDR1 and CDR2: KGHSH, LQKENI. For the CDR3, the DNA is TGTGCCAGCTCATCAAGCGATTCTGGGGCCAACGTCCTGACTTTC. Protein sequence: CASSSSDSGANVLTF.

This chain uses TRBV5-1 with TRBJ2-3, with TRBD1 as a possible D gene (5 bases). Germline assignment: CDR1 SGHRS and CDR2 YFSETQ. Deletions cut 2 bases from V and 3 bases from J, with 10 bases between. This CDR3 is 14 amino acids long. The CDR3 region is CASSFGPGTDTQYF. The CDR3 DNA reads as TGCGCCAGCAGCTTCGGACCAGGGACAGATACGCAGTATTTT.

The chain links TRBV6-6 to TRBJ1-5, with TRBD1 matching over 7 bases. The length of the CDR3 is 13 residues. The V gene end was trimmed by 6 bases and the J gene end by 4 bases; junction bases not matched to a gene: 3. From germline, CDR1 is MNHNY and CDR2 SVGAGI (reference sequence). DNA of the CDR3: TGTGCCAGCAGAGGGACAGAGAATCAGCCCCAGCATTTT. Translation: CASRGTENQPQHF.

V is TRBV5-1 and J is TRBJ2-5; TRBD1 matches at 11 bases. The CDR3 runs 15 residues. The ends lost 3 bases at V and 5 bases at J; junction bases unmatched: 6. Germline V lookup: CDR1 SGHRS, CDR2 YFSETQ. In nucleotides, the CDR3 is TGCGCCAGCAGCTCCGGGACAGGGGGTAGGGAGACCCAGTACTTC. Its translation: CASSSGTGGRETQYF.

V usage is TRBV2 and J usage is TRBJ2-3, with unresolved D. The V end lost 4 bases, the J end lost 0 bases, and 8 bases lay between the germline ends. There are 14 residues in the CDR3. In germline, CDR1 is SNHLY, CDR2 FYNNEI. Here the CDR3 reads CASSVEASTDTQYF. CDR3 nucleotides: TGTGCCAGCAGTGTCGAGGCTAGCACAGATACGCAGTATTTT.

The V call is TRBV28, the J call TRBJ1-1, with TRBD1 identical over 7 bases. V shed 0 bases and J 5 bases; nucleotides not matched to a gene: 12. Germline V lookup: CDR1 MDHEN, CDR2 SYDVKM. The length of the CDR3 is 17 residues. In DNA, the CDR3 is TGTGCCAGCAGTTTATGGAGGCAAAACAGGGGATATACTGAAGCTTTCTTT. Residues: CASSLWRQNRGYTEAFF.

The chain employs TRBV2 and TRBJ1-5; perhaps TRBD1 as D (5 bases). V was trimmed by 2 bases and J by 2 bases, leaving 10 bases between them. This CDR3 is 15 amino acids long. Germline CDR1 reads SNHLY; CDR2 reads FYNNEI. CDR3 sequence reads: CASSESLGGNQPQHF. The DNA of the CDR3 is TGTGCCAGCAGTGAAAGTTTAGGGGGCAATCAGCCCCAGCATTTT.

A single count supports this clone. The CDR3 DNA is TGTGCCAGCAGCTTGACAGGGTTCACAGATACGCAGTATTTT. Its protein is CASSLTGFTDTQYF. The chain employs TRBV11-2 and TRBJ2-3, with 7 bases fitting TRBD1. The junction had 2 bases not matched to a gene; V was cut back by 3 bases and J by 2 bases. The CDR3 spans 14 residues. Germline-derived CDR1 and CDR2 are SGHAT and FQNNGV. The full variable domain, with the rest looked up from reference TRBV11-2 and TRBJ2-3, is EAGVAQSPRYKIIEKRQSVAFWCNPISGHATLYWYQQILGQGPKLLIQFQNNGVVDDSQLPKDRFSAERLKGVDSTLKIQPAKLEDSAVYLCASSLTGFTDTQYFGPGTRLTVL.

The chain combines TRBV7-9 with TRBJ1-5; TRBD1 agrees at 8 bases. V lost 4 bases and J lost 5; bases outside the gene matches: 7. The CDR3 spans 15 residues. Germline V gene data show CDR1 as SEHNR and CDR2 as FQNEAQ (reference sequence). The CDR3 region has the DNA TGTGCCAGCAGCTCGGACAGGGAAACCTATCAGCCCCAGCATTTT. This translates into CASSSDRETYQPQHF. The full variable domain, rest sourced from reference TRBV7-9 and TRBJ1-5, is DTGVSQNPRHKITKRGQNVTFRCDPISEHNRLYWYRQTLGQGPEFLTYFQNEAQLEKSRLLSDRFSAERPKGSFSTLEIQRTEQGDSAMYLCASSSDRETYQPQHFGDGTRLSIL.